This T cell receptor (beta chain) emerged from a study of T cell repertoires in cytomegalovirus infection. Study details: It can be stated that public TCR beta signatures indicated CMV infection as well as a matching HLA type. Study results and limitations: The response measured ex vivo was dominated by TCR beta clonotypes (HLA-C-restricted and CMV-specific). Cumulative frequency (of public TCR beta family members) identified carriers of CMV plus the relevant HLA.

TCRdb re-analysed the reads in MiXCR, keeping a single row per CDR3 protein. The data show under 450,000 distinct CDR3 sequences, roughly a third seen once. As regards this clonotype: Its antigen is still unknown.

V lost 1 base and J lost 4, with 18 bases in between. CDR3 length equals 17 residues. CDR1 SGHNT and CDR2 YYREEE come from the germline V gene (reference sequence). This rearrangement joins TRBV5-4 to TRBJ1-3; a possible D gene is TRBD1 (6 bases). The sample consisted of cultured PBMCs, taken from culture after CMV antigen stimulation. The origin of this receptor is a human donor in good health (CMV status not recorded). Some clones in this sample may be carry-over from other donors' samples. In nucleotides, the CDR3 is TGTGCCAGCAGCTTGTCGTGGGGGCCCTCCCGCGGAAACACCATATATTTT. This codes for CASSLSWGPSRGNTIYF.